Below, 4 T cell receptor beta chains from the same sample are listed, as sequenced in a study of blood T cell repertoires in COVID-19. TCRdb's table, derived via immunoSEQ multiplex PCR, lists solely in-frame clones and lacks some. The table records tens of thousands of clones, 80% to 90% of them present only once. Sequenced sample: peripheral blood. The receptors were gathered from a man older than 75 in a cohort sampled during active COVID-19.

This clone turned up a few times. In nucleotides, the CDR3 is TGTGCCAGCAGCTTAGGACAGCCTGGGGATACGCAGTATTTT. Its translation is CASSLGQPGDTQYF. This sequence joins TRBV7-9 and TRBJ2-3; D is possibly TRBD1 (5 bases). The germline V and J ends were trimmed by 1 base and 6 bases, with 11 bases remaining between them. CDR1 and CDR2 from the germline V gene are SEHNR and FQNEAQ (reference sequence). CDR3 length: 14 amino acids.

The rearrangement links TRBV29-1 to TRBJ2-3; 11 bases agree with TRBD2. With 4 bases clipped from V and 5 bases from J, the junction kept 5 bases outside the gene matches. Per the germline V gene, CDR1 is SQVTM and CDR2 is ANQGSEA. The CDR3 has 14 amino acids. CDR3 nucleotides: TGCAGCGTTGGGTCTAGCGGGGGGCTAGATACGCAGTATTTT. Translated: CSVGSSGGLDTQYF.

The chain is built from TRBV10-2 and TRBJ2-1; 8 positions match TRBD2. V lost 6 bases and J lost 4; bases outside the gene matches: 5. This CDR3 is built from 14 residues. Per germline, CDR1 WSHSY and CDR2 SAAADI. The CDR3 loop reads CASSRGGPYNEQFF. CDR3 in DNA: TGCGCCAGCAGCCGCGGGGGGCCATACAATGAGCAGTTCTTC.

The V call is TRBV11-2, the J call TRBJ2-1; 9 bases match TRBD1. The CDR3 is 18 residues long. Germline values: CDR1 SGHAT, CDR2 FQNNGV. The J segment lost 5 bases and the V segment lost 2 bases, leaving 13 bases of the junction unmatched. CDR3 protein: CASSLSNRGLAVHNEQFF. CDR3 in DNA: TGTGCCAGCAGCTTAAGTAACAGGGGGCTCGCGGTACACAATGAGCAGTTCTTC.